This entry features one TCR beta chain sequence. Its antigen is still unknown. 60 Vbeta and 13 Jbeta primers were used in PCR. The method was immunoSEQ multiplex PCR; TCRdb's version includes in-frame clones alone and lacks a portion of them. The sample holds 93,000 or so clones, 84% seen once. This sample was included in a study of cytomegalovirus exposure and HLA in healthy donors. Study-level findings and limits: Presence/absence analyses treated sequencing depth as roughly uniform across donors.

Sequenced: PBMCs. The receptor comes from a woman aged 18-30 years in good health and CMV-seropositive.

In DNA form, the CDR3 reads TGTGCCAGCAGTGAACTAGCGGGGGGAACCACAGATACGCAGTATTTT. This encodes CASSELAGGTTDTQYF. The V and J genes are TRBV6-1 and TRBJ2-3; 11 bases fit TRBD2. After removal of 2 bases from V and 2 bases from J, the junction contained 3 bases not matched to a gene. CDR3 size: 16 residues. Germline loops: CDR1 MNHNS, CDR2 SASEGT.